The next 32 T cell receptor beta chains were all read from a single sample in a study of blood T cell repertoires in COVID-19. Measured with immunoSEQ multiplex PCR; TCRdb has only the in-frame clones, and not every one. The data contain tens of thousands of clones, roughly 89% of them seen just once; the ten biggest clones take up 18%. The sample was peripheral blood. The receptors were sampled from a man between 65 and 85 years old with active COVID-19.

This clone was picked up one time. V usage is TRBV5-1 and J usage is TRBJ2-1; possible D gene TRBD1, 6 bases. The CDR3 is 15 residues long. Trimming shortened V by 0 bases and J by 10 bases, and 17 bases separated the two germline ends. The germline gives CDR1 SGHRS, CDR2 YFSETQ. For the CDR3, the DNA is TGCGCCAGCAGCTTGGGGACAGAGGGCTGGAGGGAGCAGTTCTTC. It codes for CASSLGTEGWREQFF.

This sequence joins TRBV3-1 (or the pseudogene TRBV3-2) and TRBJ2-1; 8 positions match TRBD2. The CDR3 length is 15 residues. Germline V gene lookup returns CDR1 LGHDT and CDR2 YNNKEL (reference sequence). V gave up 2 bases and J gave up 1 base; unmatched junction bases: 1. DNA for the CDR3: TGTGCCAGCAGCCAAAGCGGGGGATCCTACAATGAGCAGTTCTTC. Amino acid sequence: CASSQSGGSYNEQFF.

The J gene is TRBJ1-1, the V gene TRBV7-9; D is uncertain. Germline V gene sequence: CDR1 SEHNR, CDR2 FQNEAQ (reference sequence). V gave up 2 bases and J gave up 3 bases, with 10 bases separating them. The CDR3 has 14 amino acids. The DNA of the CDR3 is TGTGCCAGCAGCTTATCCGGCGGGCACACTGAAGCTTTCTTT. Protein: CASSLSGGHTEAFF.

The CDR3: CASSLVAYSNQPQHF. CDR3 bases: TGTGCCAGCAGTTTAGTAGCGTATAGCAATCAGCCCCAGCATTTT. The genes are TRBV27 and TRBJ1-5; D is uncertain. Trimming stripped 2 bases from V and 0 bases from J, with 8 bases between. Looked up from germline, CDR1 is MNHEY and CDR2 is SMNVEV (reference sequence). CDR3 size: 15 residues.

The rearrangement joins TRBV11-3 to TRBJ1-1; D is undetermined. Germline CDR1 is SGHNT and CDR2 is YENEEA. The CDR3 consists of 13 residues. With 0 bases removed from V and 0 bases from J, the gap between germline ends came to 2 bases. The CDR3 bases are TGTGCCAGCAGCTTAGACATGAACACTGAAGCTTTCTTT. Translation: CASSLDMNTEAFF.

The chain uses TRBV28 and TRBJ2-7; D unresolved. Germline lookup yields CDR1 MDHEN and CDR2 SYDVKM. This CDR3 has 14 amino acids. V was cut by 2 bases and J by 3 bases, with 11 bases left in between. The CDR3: CASSLGRSLYEQYF. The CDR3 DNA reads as TGTGCCAGCAGTTTAGGGCGCAGTCTCTACGAGCAGTACTTC.

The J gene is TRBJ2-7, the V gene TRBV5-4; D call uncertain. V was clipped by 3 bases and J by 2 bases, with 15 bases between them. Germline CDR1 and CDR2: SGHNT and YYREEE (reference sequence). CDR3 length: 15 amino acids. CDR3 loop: CASSSATQAPYEQYF. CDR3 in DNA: TGTGCCAGCAGCTCCGCCACGCAGGCGCCCTACGAGCAGTACTTC.

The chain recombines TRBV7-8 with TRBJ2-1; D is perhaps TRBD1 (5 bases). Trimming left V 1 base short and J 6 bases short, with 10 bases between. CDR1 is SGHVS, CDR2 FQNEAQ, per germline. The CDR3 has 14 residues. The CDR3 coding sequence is TGTGCCAGCAGCTTAGTTAGGGGCTCCAATGAGCAGTTCTTC. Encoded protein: CASSLVRGSNEQFF.

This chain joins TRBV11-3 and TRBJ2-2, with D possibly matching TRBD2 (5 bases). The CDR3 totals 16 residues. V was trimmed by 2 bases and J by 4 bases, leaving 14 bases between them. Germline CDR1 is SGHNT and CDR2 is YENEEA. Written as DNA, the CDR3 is TGTGCCAGCAGCTTATCGGGGATAGCTATCACCGGGGAGCTGTTTTTT. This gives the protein CASSLSGIAITGELFF.

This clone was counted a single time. Written as DNA, the CDR3 is TGTGCCAGCAAGCCTCCCGAAGGGACAGGGGAAGAGACCCAGTACTTC. It encodes CASKPPEGTGEETQYF. This chain joins TRBV5-6 and TRBJ2-5, with 10 bases matching TRBD1. There are 16 residues in the CDR3. Germline CDR1 reads SGHDT; CDR2 reads YYEEEE. Trimming at V came to 6 bases and at J to 3 bases, leaving 11 bases not matched to a gene.

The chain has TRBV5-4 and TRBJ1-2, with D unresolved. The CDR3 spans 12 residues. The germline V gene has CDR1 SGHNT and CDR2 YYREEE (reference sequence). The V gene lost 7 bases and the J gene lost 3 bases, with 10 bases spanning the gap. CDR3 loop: CASSREDYGYTF. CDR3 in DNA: TGTGCCAGCTCCCGAGAAGACTATGGCTACACCTTC.

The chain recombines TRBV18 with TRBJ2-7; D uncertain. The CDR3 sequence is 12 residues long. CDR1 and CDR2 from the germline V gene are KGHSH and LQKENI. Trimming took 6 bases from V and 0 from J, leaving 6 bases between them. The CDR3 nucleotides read TGTGCCAGCTCCCTGAGCTCCTACGAGCAGTACTTC. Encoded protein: CASSLSSYEQYF.

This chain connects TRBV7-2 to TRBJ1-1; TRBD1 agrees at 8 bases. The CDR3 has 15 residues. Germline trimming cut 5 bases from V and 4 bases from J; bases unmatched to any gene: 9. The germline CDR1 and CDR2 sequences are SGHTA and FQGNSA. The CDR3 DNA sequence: TGTGCCAGCAGCCTCCAGGGGGCAAGTGGCACTGAAGCTTTCTTT. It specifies CASSLQGASGTEAFF.

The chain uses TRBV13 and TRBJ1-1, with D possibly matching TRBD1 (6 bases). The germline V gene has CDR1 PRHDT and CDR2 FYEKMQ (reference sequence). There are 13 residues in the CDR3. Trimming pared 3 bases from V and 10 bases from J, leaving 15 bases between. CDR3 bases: TGTGCCAGCAGCTTCAACAGGGAAAGTGTAGCTTTCTTT. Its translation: CASSFNRESVAFF.

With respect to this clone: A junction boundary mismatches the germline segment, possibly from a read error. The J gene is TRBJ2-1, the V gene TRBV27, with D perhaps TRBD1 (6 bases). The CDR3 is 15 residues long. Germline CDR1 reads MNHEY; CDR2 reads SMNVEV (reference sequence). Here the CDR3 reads CASRLGQSEYNEQFF. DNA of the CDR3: TGTGCCAGCCGTTTGGGACAATCAGAATACAATGAGCAGTTCTTC.

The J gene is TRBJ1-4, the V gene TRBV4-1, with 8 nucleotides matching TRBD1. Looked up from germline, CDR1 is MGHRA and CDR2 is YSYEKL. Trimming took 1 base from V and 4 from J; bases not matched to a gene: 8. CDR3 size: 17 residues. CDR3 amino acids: CASSQGRGGQGNEKLFF. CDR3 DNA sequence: TGCGCCAGCAGCCAAGGGCGCGGCGGACAGGGTAATGAAAAACTGTTTTTT.

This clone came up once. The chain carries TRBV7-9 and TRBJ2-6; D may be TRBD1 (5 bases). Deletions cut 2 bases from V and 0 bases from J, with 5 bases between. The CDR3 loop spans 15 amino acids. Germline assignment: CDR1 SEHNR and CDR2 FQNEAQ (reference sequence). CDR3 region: CASSLRGSGANVLTF. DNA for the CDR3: TGTGCCAGCAGCTTAAGGGGCTCTGGGGCCAACGTCCTGACTTTC.

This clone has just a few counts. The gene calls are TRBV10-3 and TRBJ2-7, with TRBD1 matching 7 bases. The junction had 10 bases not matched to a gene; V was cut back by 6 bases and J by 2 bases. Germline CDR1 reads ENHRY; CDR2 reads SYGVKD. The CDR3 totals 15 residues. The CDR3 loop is CAISPGQTNAYEQYF. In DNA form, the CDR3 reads TGTGCCATCAGCCCGGGACAGACCAACGCCTACGAGCAGTACTTC.

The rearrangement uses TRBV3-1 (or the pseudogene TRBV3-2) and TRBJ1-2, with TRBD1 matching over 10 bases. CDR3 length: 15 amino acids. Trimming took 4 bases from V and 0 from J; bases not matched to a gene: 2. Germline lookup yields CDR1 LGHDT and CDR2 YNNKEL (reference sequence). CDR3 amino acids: CASSPGTGANYGYTF. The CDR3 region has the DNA TGTGCCAGCAGCCCGGGGACAGGGGCTAACTATGGCTACACCTTC.

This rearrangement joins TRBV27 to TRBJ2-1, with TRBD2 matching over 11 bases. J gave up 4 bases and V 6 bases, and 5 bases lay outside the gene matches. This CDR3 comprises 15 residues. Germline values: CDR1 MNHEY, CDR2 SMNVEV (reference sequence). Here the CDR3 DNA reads TGTGCCAGCAGAGCCGGGACTAGCGGATACAATGAGCAGTTCTTC. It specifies CASRAGTSGYNEQFF.

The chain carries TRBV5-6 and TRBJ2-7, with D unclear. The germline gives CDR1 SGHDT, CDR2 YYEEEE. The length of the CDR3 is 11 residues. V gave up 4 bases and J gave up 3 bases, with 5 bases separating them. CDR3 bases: TGTGCCAGCAGCGCCTACTACGAGCAGTACTTC. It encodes CASSAYYEQYF. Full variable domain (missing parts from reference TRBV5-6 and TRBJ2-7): DAGVTQSPTHLIKTRGQQVTLRCSPKSGHDTVSWYQQALGQGPQFIFQYYEEEERQRGNFPDRFSGHQFPNYSSELNVNALLLGDSALYLCASSAYYEQYFGPGTRLTVT.

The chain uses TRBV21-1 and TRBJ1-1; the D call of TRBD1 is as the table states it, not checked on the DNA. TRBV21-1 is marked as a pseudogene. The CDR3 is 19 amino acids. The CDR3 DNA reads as TGTGCCAGCAGCAAAGGGGGCAGGGTTGGAAGGAGCCTGAACACTGAAGCTTTCTTT. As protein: CASSKGGRVGRSLNTEAFF.

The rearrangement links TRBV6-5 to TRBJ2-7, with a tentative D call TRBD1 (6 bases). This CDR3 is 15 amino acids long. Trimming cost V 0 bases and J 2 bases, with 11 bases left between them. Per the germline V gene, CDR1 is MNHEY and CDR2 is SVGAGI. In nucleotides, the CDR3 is TGTGCCAGCAGTTACTCGGCAGGGGAAGCCTACGAGCAGTACTTC. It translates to CASSYSAGEAYEQYF.

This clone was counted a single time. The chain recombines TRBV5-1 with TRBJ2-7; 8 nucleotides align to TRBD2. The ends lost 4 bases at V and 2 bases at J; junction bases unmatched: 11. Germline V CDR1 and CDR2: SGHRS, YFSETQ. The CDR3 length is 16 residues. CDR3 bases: TGCGCCAGCAGCCCCGCGATGGGTAGCGGGGCCTACGAGCAGTACTTC. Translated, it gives CASSPAMGSGAYEQYF. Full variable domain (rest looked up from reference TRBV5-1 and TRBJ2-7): KAGVTQTPRYLIKTRGQQVTLSCSPISGHRSVSWYQQTPGQGLQFLFEYFSETQRNKGNFPGRFSGRQFSNSRSEMNVSTLELGDSALYLCASSPAMGSGAYEQYFGPGTRLTVT.

The CDR3 DNA reads TGCGCCAGCAGCTTGGAGGCAGGAGGGACCACTGAAGCTTTCTTT. Translated: CASSLEAGGTTEAFF. The V call is TRBV5-1, the J call TRBJ1-1; tentatively, D is TRBD1 (5 bases). V gave up 0 bases and J gave up 4 bases, with 13 bases separating them. CDR1 is SGHRS and CDR2 is YFSETQ in the germline V gene. The CDR3 runs to 15 residues.

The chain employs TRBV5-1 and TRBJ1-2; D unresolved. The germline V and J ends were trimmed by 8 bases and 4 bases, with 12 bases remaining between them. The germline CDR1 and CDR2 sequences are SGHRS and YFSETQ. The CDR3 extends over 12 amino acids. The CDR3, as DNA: TGCGCCAGTAATTACAGCTTCTATGGCTACACCTTC. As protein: CASNYSFYGYTF. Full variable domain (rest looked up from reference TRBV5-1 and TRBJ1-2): KAGVTQTPRYLIKTRGQQVTLSCSPISGHRSVSWYQQTPGQGLQFLFEYFSETQRNKGNFPGRFSGRQFSNSRSEMNVSTLELGDSALYLCASNYSFYGYTFGSGTRLTVV.

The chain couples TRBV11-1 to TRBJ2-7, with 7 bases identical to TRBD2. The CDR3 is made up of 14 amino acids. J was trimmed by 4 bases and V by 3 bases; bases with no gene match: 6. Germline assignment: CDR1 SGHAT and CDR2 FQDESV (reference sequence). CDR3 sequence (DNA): TGTGCCAGCAGCTTGTACGGGGGGAGATACGAGCAGTACTTC. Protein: CASSLYGGRYEQYF.

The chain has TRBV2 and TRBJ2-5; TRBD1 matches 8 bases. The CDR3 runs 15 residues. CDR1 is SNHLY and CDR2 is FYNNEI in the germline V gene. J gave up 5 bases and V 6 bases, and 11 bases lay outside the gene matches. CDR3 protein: CASRNDRGLMETQYF. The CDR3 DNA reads TGTGCCAGCAGGAATGACAGGGGTTTGATGGAGACCCAGTACTTC.

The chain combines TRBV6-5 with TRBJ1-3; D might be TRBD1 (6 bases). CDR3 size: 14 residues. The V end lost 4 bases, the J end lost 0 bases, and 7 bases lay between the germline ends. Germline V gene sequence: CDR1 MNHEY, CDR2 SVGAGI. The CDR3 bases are TGTGCCAGCAGTTTAGGGGGCTCTGGAAACACCATATATTTT. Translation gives CASSLGGSGNTIYF.

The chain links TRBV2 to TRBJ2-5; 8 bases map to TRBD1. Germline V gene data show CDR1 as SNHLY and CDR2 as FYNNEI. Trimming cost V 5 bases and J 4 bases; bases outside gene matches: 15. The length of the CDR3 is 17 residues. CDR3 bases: TGTGCCAGCAGTCTTAGTGGGCAGGGGGCAATCTCAGAGACCCAGTACTTC. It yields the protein CASSLSGQGAISETQYF. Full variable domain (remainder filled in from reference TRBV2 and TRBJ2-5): EPEVTQTPSHQVTQMGQEVILRCVPISNHLYFYWYRQILGQKVEFLVSFYNNEISEKSEIFDDQFSVERPDGSNFTLKIRSTKLEDSAMYFCASSLSGQGAISETQYFGPGTRLLVL.

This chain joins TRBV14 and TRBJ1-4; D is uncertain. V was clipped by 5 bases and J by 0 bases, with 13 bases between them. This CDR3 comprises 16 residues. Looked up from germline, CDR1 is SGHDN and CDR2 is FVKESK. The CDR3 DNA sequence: TGTGCCAGCAGCGACGGAAGAGGGTCAACTAATGAAAAACTGTTTTTT. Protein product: CASSDGRGSTNEKLFF.

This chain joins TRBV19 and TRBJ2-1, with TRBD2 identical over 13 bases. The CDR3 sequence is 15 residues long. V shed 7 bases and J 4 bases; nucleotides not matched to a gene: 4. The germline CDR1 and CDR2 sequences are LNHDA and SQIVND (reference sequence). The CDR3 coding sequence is TGTGCCAGTACCCTACTAGCGGGAGGGTACAATGAGCAGTTCTTC. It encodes CASTLLAGGYNEQFF.